This T cell receptor (beta chain) was profiled in a study of CD8 T cells in ankylosing spondylitis (dated by TCRdb to 2016 to 2017). Notes on the research overall: To find TCR variants linked to disease, the study profiled T cell receptor beta repertoires in ankylosing spondylitis patients and healthy donors. The full study cohort was made up of 20 to 25 ankylosing spondylitis patients and 108 healthy donors. Peripheral blood was sampled, and synovial fluid was additionally collected from ankylosing spondylitis patients.

The sample was run on an Illumina HiSeq 2500. Quantitative 5'-RACE with molecular barcodes was the method used to prepare the TCR beta libraries. The paper's processing steps were these. A new computational method, built on a probabilistic model of VDJ rearrangement, was used to identify disease-linked TCR variants. TCRdb trimmed public reads at Q25 via fastp, called clones via MiXCR and kept in-frame beta chains. All rows with the same CDR3 protein become a single entry with the most common DNA and genes. The V and J calls here are based on TCRdb, not the publication. In this sample the table shows 300,000 to 400,000 distinct CDR3 sequences, about 15% of which occur a single time. The leading ten clones occupy less than 1.1% of the sample. V lost 4 bases and J lost 4 bases, and the count of bases not matched to a germline gene is 15. The CDR1 and CDR2 encoded by the germline V gene (reference sequence) are MNHEY and SMNVEV. The CDR3, from cysteine to phenylalanine, totals 17 residues. Only the CDR3 part of the read is kept: 51 bases, read in frame from the first base.

Overall results and qualifications from the work: The disease-linked clones showed a CD8+ phenotype and occurred at relatively low frequencies in peripheral blood. A TCR beta motif made up of fewer than 10 highly homologous amino acid variants appeared to be characteristic of blood from ankylosing spondylitis patients. Some TCR beta motif variants had previously been reported in synovial fluid and blood of reactive arthritis patients, which suggested common disease-initiation mechanisms. The disease-linked clones were reported as significantly enriched in matched synovial fluid samples from ankylosing spondylitis patients.

As to this clonotype: Its antigen has not been determined. Base qualities are not at hand, and no much larger clone is one base apart.

The TCR comes from a male donor with ankylosing spondylitis or in good health (not recorded which). The V gene is TRBV27 and the J gene is TRBJ2-7, and TRBD2 aligns with 8 junction nucleotides. Input material: blood, either unsorted or a sorted T cell fraction (not recorded which). This receptor carries the CDR3 CASSSRGRAGVRYEQYF. Here is the DNA: TGTGCCAGCAGTTCACGAGGGAGAGCGGGAGTAAGGTACGAGCAGTACTTC.